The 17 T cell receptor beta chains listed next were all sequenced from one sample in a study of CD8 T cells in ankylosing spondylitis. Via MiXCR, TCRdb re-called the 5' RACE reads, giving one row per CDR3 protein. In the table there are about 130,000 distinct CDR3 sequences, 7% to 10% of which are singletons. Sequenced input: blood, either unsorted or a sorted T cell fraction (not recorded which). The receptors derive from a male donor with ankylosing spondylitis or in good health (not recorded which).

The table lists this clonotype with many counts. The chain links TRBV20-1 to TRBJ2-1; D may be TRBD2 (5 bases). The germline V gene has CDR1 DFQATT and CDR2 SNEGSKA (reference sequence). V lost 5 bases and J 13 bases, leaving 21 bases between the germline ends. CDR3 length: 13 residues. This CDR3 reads CSALKDSQLYQFF. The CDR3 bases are TGCAGTGCTCTTAAGGACTCCCAACTGTATCAGTTCTTC.

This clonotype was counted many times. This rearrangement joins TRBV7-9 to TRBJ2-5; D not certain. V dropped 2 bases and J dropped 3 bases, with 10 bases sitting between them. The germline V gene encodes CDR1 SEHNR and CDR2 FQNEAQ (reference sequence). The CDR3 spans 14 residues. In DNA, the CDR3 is TGTGCCAGCAGCTTATTTGACAAAGAAGAGACCCAGTACTTC. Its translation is CASSLFDKEETQYF. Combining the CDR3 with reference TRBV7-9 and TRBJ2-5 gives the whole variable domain DTGVSQNPRHKITKRGQNVTFRCDPISEHNRLYWYRQTLGQGPEFLTYFQNEAQLEKSRLLSDRFSAERPKGSFSTLEIQRTEQGDSAMYLCASSLFDKEETQYFGPGTRLLVL.

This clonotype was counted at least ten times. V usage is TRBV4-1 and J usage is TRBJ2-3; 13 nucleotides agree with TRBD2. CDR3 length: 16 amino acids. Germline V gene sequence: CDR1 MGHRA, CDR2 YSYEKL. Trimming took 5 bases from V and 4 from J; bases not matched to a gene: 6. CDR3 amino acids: CASSDGTSGTADTQYF. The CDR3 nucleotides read TGCGCCAGCAGCGATGGGACTAGCGGGACCGCAGATACGCAGTATTTT.

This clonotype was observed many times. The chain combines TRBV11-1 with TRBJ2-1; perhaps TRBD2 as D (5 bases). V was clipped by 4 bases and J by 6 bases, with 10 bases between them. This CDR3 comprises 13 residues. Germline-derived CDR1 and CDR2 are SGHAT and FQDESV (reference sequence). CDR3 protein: CASSSSTVNEQFF. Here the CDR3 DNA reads TGTGCCAGCAGCTCTAGCACGGTCAATGAGCAGTTCTTC. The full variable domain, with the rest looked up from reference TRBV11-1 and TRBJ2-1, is EAEVAQSPRYKITEKSQAVAFWCDPISGHATLYWYRQILGQGPELLVQFQDESVVDDSQLPKDRFSAERLKGVDSTLKIQPAELGDSAMYLCASSSSTVNEQFFGPGTRLTVL.

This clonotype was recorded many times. CDR3 sequence (DNA): TGTGCCAGCAGTACAACCGGGGGGACCCAGTACTTC. Protein product: CASSTTGGTQYF. J is TRBJ2-5 and V is TRBV6-6, with D possibly being TRBD2 (6 bases). The CDR3 spans 12 residues. Germline assignment: CDR1 MNHNY and CDR2 SVGAGI (reference sequence). Trimming removed 5 bases at V and 7 bases at J, with 11 bases between.

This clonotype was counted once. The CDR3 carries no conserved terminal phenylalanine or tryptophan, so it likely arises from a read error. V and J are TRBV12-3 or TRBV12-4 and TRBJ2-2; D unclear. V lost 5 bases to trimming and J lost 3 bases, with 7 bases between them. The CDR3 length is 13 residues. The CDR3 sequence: CASSLGYTGELFL. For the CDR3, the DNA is TGTGCCAGCAGTCTAGGATACACCGGGGAGCTGTTTTTG.

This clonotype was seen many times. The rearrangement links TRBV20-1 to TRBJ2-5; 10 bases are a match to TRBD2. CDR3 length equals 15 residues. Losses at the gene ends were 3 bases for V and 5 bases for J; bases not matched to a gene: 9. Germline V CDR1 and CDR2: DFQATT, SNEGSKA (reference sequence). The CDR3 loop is CSASDSSGSRETQYF. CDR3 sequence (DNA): TGCAGTGCTAGCGACTCTAGCGGGAGTCGGGAGACCCAGTACTTC.

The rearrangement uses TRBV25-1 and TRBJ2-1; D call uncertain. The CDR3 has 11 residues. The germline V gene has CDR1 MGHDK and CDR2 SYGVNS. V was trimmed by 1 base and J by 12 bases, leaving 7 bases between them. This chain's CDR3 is CASSESVGQFF. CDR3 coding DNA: TGTGCCAGCAGTGAATCCGTGGGGCAGTTCTTC.

The CDR3 bases are TGTGCCAGCAGCTTACATGGGGGTTTCGAGCAGTACTTC. Protein: CASSLHGGFEQYF. The J gene is TRBJ2-7, the V gene TRBV7-2; D tentatively reads TRBD1 or TRBD2 (5 bases each). The CDR3 has 13 amino acids. V was cut by 2 bases and J by 6 bases, with 11 bases left in between. From germline, CDR1 is SGHTA and CDR2 FQGNSA.

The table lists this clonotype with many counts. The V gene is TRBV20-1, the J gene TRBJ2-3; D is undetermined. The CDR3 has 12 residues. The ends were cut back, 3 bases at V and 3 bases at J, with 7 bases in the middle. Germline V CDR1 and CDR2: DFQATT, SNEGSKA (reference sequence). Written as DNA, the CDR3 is TGCAGTGCTAGTAGGAGAACAGATACGCAGTATTTT. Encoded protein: CSASRRTDTQYF.

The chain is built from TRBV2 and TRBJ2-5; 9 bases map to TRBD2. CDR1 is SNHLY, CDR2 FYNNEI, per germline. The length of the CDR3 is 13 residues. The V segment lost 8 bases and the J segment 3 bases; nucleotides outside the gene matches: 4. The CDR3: CASPGTSKETQYF. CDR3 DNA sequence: TGTGCCAGCCCAGGGACTAGCAAAGAGACCCAGTACTTC.

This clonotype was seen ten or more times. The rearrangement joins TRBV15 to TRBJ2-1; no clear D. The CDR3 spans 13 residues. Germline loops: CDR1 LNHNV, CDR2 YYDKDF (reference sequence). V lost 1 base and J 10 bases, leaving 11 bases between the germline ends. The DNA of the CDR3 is TGTGCCACCAGCAGAGTTGCGGCTTGGGAGCAGTTCTTC. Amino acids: CATSRVAAWEQFF. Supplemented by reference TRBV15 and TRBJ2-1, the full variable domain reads DAMVIQNPRYQVTQFGKPVTLSCSQTLNHNVMYWYQQKSSQAPKLLFHYYDKDFNNEADTPDNFQSRRPNTSFCFLDIRSPGLGDTAMYLCATSRVAAWEQFFGPGTRLTVL.

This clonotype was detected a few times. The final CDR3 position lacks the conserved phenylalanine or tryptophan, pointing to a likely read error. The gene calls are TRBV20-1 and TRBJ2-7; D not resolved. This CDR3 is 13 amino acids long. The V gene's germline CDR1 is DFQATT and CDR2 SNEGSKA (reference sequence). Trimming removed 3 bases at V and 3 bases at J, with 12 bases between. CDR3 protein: CSASHSSYYEQYL. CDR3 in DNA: TGCAGTGCTAGTCACAGTTCTTACTACGAGCAGTACTTG.

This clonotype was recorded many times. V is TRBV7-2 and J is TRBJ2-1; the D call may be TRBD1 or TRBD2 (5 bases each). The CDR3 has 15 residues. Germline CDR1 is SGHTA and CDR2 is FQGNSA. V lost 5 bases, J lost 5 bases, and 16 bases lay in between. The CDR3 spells CASSPSPGTHNEQFF. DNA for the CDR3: TGTGCCAGCAGCCCATCTCCCGGGACCCACAATGAGCAGTTCTTC.

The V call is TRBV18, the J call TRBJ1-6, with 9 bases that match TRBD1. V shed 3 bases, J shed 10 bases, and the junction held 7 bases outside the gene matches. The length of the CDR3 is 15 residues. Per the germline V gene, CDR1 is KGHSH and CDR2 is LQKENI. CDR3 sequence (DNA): TGTGCCAGCTCACCCCGGGGACAGGGTGAATCACCCCTCCACTTT. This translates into CASSPRGQGESPLHF.

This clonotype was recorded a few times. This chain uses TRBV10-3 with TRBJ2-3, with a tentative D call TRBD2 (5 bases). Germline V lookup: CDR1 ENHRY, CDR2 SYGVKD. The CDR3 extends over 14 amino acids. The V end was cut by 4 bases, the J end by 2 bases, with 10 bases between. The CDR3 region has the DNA TGTGCCATCAGTGCGGGGTTCGACACAGATACGCAGTATTTT. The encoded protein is CAISAGFDTDTQYF.

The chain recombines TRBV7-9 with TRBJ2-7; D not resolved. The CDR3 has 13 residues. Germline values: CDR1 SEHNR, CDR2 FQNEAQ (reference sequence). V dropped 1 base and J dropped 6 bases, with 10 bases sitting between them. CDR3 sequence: CASSLVQTGEQYF. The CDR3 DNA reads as TGTGCCAGCAGCTTAGTTCAGACGGGCGAGCAGTACTTC.